One and the same sample provided the 23 T cell receptor beta chains below, sequenced in a study of read filtering for tumor transcriptome and immune sequencing. From roughly 390 ng of RNA, a library with molecular barcoded alpha/delta and beta/gamma adaptors was made. TCRdb re-derived calls from the reads in MiXCR, one entry per CDR3 protein. Of roughly 93,000 distinct CDR3 sequences in the sample, approximately 21% were seen once. Sequencing was carried out using a population of CD138-negative cells sorted from bone marrow. The origin of the receptors is a donor at least 40 years old with multiple myeloma.

This clonotype has ten or more counts. The CDR3 reads CSVERGRGIQYF. The CDR3 nucleotides are TGCAGCGTTGAGAGGGGCCGGGGCATTCAGTACTTC. The chain carries TRBV29-1 and TRBJ2-4; D tentatively fits TRBD1 or TRBD2 (5 bases each). Germline V gene lookup returns CDR1 SQVTM and CDR2 ANQGSEA. The CDR3 spans 12 residues. Trimming pared 3 bases from V and 9 bases from J, leaving 12 bases between. Full variable domain (outside the CDR3, taken from reference TRBV29-1 and TRBJ2-4): SAVISQKPSRDICQRGTSLTIQCQVDSQVTMMFWYRQQPGQSLTLIATANQGSEATYESGFVIDKFPISRPNLTFSTLTVSNMSPEDSSIYLCSVERGRGIQYFGAGTRLSVL.

This clonotype was detected many times. The chain has TRBV14 and TRBJ1-1, with D possibly matching TRBD1 (6 bases). Germline assignment: CDR1 SGHDN and CDR2 FVKESK. With 2 bases removed from V and 0 bases from J, the gap between germline ends came to 13 bases. CDR3 length: 16 residues. Here the CDR3 reads CASSQYREAMNTEAFF. The CDR3 DNA is TGTGCCAGCAGCCAATACAGGGAAGCGATGAACACTGAAGCTTTCTTT.

A remark on this clonotype: This may be a read error: a much more frequent sequence differs by one nucleotide. The rearrangement joins TRBV28 to TRBJ2-5, with TRBD1 matching over 7 bases. The CDR3 extends over 16 amino acids. Trimming removed 7 bases from V and 7 bases from J; junction bases left unmatched: 18. CDR1 is MDHEN and CDR2 is SYDVKM in the germline V gene. Here the CDR3 DNA reads TGTGCCAGCAACCCTGAAAAGGACAGGTTGTTGGGGACCCAGTACTTC. Its protein is CASNPEKDRLLGTQYF.

This clonotype was found many times. The chain has TRBV4-1 and TRBJ1-4, with 8 positions matching TRBD1. The trim removed 4 bases at V and 10 bases at J, leaving 8 bases unmatched. Germline lookup yields CDR1 MGHRA and CDR2 YSYEKL. This CDR3 contains 14 residues. CDR3 amino acids: CASSRGQGDGKLFF. The DNA of the CDR3 is TGCGCCAGCAGCCGCGGACAGGGCGATGGAAAACTGTTTTTT.

This clonotype was counted at least ten times. J is TRBJ2-7 and V is TRBV6-5, with D tentatively TRBD2 (5 bases). Trimming took 5 bases from V and 2 from J, leaving 10 bases between them. The CDR3 runs to 13 residues. Germline CDR1 MNHEY, CDR2 SVGAGI. The chain's CDR3 is CASSATGTYEQYF. The CDR3 nucleotides are TGTGCCAGCAGTGCCACCGGGACCTACGAGCAGTACTTC.

This clonotype has at least ten counts. This chain links TRBV7-9 with TRBJ1-5; 7 bases are a match to TRBD1. The CDR3 is made up of 15 amino acids. Germline CDR1 and CDR2: SEHNR and FQNEAQ (reference sequence). V lost 4 bases, J lost 2 bases, and 5 bases stayed unmatched. CDR3 in amino acids: CASSSGGSGNQPQHF. As DNA, the CDR3 is TGTGCCAGCAGCTCAGGGGGATCGGGCAATCAGCCCCAGCATTTT.

In its sample, this clonotype was seen a few times. This chain connects TRBV28 to TRBJ1-2; D unclear. The V end was cut by 1 base, the J end by 5 bases, with 5 bases between. CDR1 and CDR2 (germline): MDHEN, SYDVKM. This CDR3 has 12 amino acids. CDR3 sequence: CASSLSKYGYTF. The CDR3 bases are TGTGCCAGCAGTTTATCCAAGTATGGCTACACCTTC.

Turning to this clonotype: Since a far larger clone is one base different, this is likely a read error. In this CDR3 the conserved last residue, phenylalanine or tryptophan, is missing, so a read error is likely. J is TRBJ2-1 and V is TRBV7-2, with 14 bases lining up with TRBD2. The CDR3 covers 16 residues. V lost 5 bases and J lost 1; bases outside the gene matches: 1. Germline-derived CDR1 and CDR2 are SGHTA and FQGNSA. Here the CDR3 DNA reads TGTGCCAGCAGCAGACTAGCGGGGGGGTCCTACAATGAGCAGTTCCTC. Translation: CASSRLAGGSYNEQFL.

This clonotype was found a few times. The J gene is TRBJ2-1, the V gene TRBV6-6; 13 nucleotides agree with TRBD2. V lost 6 bases and J lost 4; bases outside the gene matches: 3. The CDR3 consists of 15 residues. Germline CDR1 and CDR2: MNHNY and SVGAGI (reference sequence). This CDR3 reads CASRGLAGSYNEQFF. CDR3 nucleotides: TGTGCCAGCAGGGGACTAGCGGGGAGTTACAATGAGCAGTTCTTC.

At least ten counts were recorded for this clonotype. CDR3 loop: CASSPRDGTDTQYF. CDR3 DNA sequence: TGTGCCAGTAGTCCCCGGGACGGAACAGATACGCAGTATTTT. This chain connects TRBV19 to TRBJ2-3, with D perhaps being TRBD1 or TRBD2 (5 bases each). Germline assignment: CDR1 LNHDA and CDR2 SQIVND (reference sequence). This CDR3 spans 14 amino acids. The V and J ends lost 5 bases and 3 bases respectively, with 12 bases between them.

This clonotype was recorded many times. The rearrangement uses TRBV20-1 and TRBJ1-1, with unresolved D. Germline CDR1 and CDR2: DFQATT and SNEGSKA (reference sequence). V lost 2 bases and J lost 6, with 19 bases in between. There are 15 residues in the CDR3. CDR3 sequence: CSARRTGPRVSEAFF. For the CDR3, the DNA is TGCAGTGCTAGAAGGACGGGCCCCCGTGTCTCTGAAGCTTTCTTT.

This clonotype was picked up one time. Compared with germline, one end of the junction differs, possibly owing to a read error. V gene TRBV9 combines with J gene TRBJ2-1, with D perhaps TRBD1 or TRBD2 (6 bases each). This CDR3 has 14 residues. From germline, CDR1 is SGDLS and CDR2 YYNGEE. In DNA form, the CDR3 reads TGTGCCAGCAGCGTCGGGGGCTCCTACAATGTGCAGTTCTTT. Translation gives CASSVGGSYNVQFF.

With regard to this clonotype: It may be a read error: a sequence one base away is much more abundant. The conserved final phenylalanine or tryptophan is absent from the CDR3, which likely points to a read error. V gene TRBV11-2 combines with J gene TRBJ2-1; 9 positions match TRBD2. Per germline, CDR1 SGHAT and CDR2 FQNNGV. The CDR3 is 16 amino acids. The trim removed 3 bases at V and 6 bases at J, leaving 9 bases unmatched. DNA of the CDR3: TGTGCCAGCAGCTTCCCGGGTCTAGCGGGGAGCAATGAGCAGTTCCTC. This sequence encodes CASSFPGLAGSNEQFL.

This clonotype has only a few counts. The CDR3 region is CAWSGINPPADGYTF. CDR3 coding DNA: TGTGCCTGGAGTGGTATAAACCCGCCCGCAGATGGCTACACCTTC. The chain couples TRBV30 to TRBJ1-2; D remains unclear. Trimming stripped 1 base from V and 6 bases from J, with 18 bases between. Germline values: CDR1 GTSNPN, CDR2 SVGIG (reference sequence). This CDR3 contains 15 residues.

This clonotype was counted ten times or more. This chain links TRBV7-9 with TRBJ2-2; no reliable D call. This CDR3 is 15 amino acids long. Germline assignment: CDR1 SEHNR and CDR2 FQNEAQ (reference sequence). The V end was cut by 4 bases, the J end by 2 bases, with 11 bases between. For the CDR3, the DNA is TGTGCCAGCAGCTCTACAGTGGCTAACACCGGGGAGCTGTTTTTT. It codes for CASSSTVANTGELFF. The complete variable domain, with remaining parts taken from reference TRBV7-9 and TRBJ2-2, reads DTGVSQNPRHKITKRGQNVTFRCDPISEHNRLYWYRQTLGQGPEFLTYFQNEAQLEKSRLLSDRFSAERPKGSFSTLEIQRTEQGDSAMYLCASSSTVANTGELFFGEGSRLTVL.

Worth noting for this clonotype: A read error may be the cause here, since a much bigger clone is one base away. This chain joins TRBV2 and TRBJ2-5; D uncertain. This CDR3 contains 13 residues. Germline values: CDR1 SNHLY, CDR2 FYNNEI. CDR3 sequence (DNA): TGTGCCAGCAGTGAAGAGGCCCAAGAGACCCAGTGCTTC. It codes for CASSEEAQETQCF.

This clonotype was recorded at least ten times. The chain couples TRBV29-1 to TRBJ2-5, with TRBD1 matching over 7 bases. The CDR3 sequence is 12 residues long. Germline CDR1 SQVTM, CDR2 ANQGSEA. V dropped 6 bases and J dropped 2; count of bases not matched to a gene: 3. The DNA for the CDR3 is TGCAGCGTGCAGGGGGTTCAAGAGACCCAGTACTTC. This gives the protein CSVQGVQETQYF. Full variable domain (remainder filled in from reference TRBV29-1 and TRBJ2-5): SAVISQKPSRDICQRGTSLTIQCQVDSQVTMMFWYRQQPGQSLTLIATANQGSEATYESGFVIDKFPISRPNLTFSTLTVSNMSPEDSSIYLCSVQGVQETQYFGPGTRLLVL.

The table lists this clonotype with many counts. The V and J genes are TRBV2 and TRBJ2-7; D perhaps matches TRBD1 (7 bases). The CDR3 is 12 amino acids. Looked up from germline, CDR1 is SNHLY and CDR2 is FYNNEI. Trimming cost V 9 bases and J 5 bases, with 14 bases left between them. CDR3 region: CASRGRGDEQYF. The CDR3 DNA sequence: TGTGCCAGTCGAGGCAGGGGGGACGAGCAGTACTTC.

The sample holds many counts of this clonotype. V gene TRBV28 combines with J gene TRBJ2-3; D unclear. V lost 5 bases and J lost 2, with 23 bases in between. Germline V CDR1 and CDR2: MDHEN, SYDVKM. The CDR3 spans 18 residues. This CDR3 reads CASSHPLAGPTFTDTQYF. The CDR3 bases are TGTGCCAGCAGTCATCCCCTTGCAGGACCCACTTTCACAGATACGCAGTATTTT.

The V gene is TRBV3-1, the J gene TRBJ1-2, with a tentative D call TRBD1 (5 bases). From germline, CDR1 is LGHDT and CDR2 YNNKEL (reference sequence). The length of the CDR3 is 16 residues. Trimming stripped 1 base from V and 7 bases from J, with 19 bases between. In nucleotides, the CDR3 is TGTGCCAGCAGCCAAGCAGCTAGCGGAGGGGCCTGTGGCTACACCTTC. It translates to CASSQAASGGACGYTF.

This clonotype was observed a single time. Given a much more abundant clone one base away, this may be a read error. This chain uses TRBV28 with TRBJ2-7; 7 nucleotides align to TRBD1. From germline, CDR1 is MDHEN and CDR2 SYDVKM. CDR3 length: 12 residues. CDR3 residues: CASGFGQAGQYF. As DNA, the CDR3 is TGTGCCAGCGGTTTCGGACAGGCCGGGCAGTACTTC. Full variable domain (rest looked up from reference TRBV28 and TRBJ2-7): DVKVTQSSRYLVKRTGEKVFLECVQDMDHENMFWYRQDPGLGLRLIYFSYDVKMKEKGDIPEGYSVSREKKERFSLILESASTNQTSMYLCASGFGQAGQYFGPGTRLTVT.

This clonotype was detected many times. The chain combines TRBV4-1 with TRBJ1-1; tentatively, D is TRBD1 (5 bases). The V and J ends lost 4 bases and 4 bases respectively, with 10 bases between them. This CDR3 has 13 amino acids. Per germline, CDR1 MGHRA and CDR2 YSYEKL. This CDR3 is CASSPERGTEAFF. The CDR3, as DNA: TGCGCCAGCAGCCCGGAGAGGGGCACTGAAGCTTTCTTT.

This clonotype has at least ten counts. This chain uses TRBV12-3 or TRBV12-4 with TRBJ2-4; 9 nucleotides align to TRBD1. The V segment lost 3 bases and the J segment 9 bases; nucleotides outside the gene matches: 3. There are 13 residues in the CDR3. The CDR3 region is CASSFQQGAIQYF. The CDR3 bases are TGTGCCAGCAGTTTCCAACAGGGGGCCATTCAGTACTTC.